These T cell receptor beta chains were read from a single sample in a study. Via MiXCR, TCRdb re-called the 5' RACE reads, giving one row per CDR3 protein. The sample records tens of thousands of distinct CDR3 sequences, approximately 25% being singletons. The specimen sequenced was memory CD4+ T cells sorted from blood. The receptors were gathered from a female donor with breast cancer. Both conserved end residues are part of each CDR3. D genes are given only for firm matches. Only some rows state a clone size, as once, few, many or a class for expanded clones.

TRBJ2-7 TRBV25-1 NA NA CASSESGGGYEQYF TGTGCCAGCAGTGAATCGGGCGGAGGCTACGAGCAGTACTTC
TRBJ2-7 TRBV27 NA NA CASTDYHEQYF TGTGCCAGCACCGACTACCACGAGCAGTACTTC
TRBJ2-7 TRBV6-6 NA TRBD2 CASSLGLGAGEYEQYF TGTGCCAGCAGCCTCGGCTTAGGAGCGGGAGAGTACGAGCAGTACTTC
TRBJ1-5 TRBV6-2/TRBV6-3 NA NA CASSYRGASNQPQHF TGTGCCAGCAGTTATCGGGGGGCGAGCAATCAGCCCCAGCATTTT
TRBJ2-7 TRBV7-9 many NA CASSATYEQYF TGTGCCAGCAGCGCCACCTACGAGCAGTACTTC
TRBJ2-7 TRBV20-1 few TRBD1 CSGLTGGSYEQYF TGCAGTGGTCTGACAGGGGGCTCCTACGAGCAGTACTTC
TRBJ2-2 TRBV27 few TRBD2 CASSPGLAGVALFF TGTGCCAGCAGTCCCGGACTAGCGGGAGTGGCGCTGTTTTTT
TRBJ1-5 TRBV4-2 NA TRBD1 CASSHSVDRVGDQPQHF TGTGCCAGCAGCCATTCCGTGGACAGGGTTGGAGATCAGCCCCAGCATTTT
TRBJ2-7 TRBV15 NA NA CATSRDHYEQYF TGTGCCACCAGCAGGGACCACTACGAGCAGTACTTC
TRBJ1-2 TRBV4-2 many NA CASSQDTLTAYGYTF TGTGCCAGCAGCCAAGATACCCTGACAGCTTATGGCTACACCTTC
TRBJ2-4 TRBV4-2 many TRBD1 CASSQDLGQKIQYF TGTGCCAGCAGCCAAGATCTGGGACAGAAAATTCAGTACTTC
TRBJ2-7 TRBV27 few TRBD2 CASKGGAPEQYF TGTGCCAGCAAGGGAGGGGCTCCCGAGCAGTACTTC
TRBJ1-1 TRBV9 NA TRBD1 CASSVGTGSTEAFF TGTGCCAGCAGCGTAGGGACAGGGAGCACTGAAGCTTTCTTT
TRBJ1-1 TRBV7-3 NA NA CASSLIGRAPEAFF TGTGCCAGCAGCTTAATCGGCAGGGCCCCTGAAGCTTTCTTT
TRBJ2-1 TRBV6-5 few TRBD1 CASSYPGTGANEQFF TGTGCCAGCAGTTACCCCGGGACAGGGGCCAATGAGCAGTTCTTC
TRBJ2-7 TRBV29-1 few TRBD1 CSVRGQAFYEQYF TGCAGCGTTCGAGGACAGGCCTTCTACGAGCAGTACTTC
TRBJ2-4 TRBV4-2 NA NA CASSQRTTSPGSLAKNIQYF TGTGCCAGCAGCCAGCGAACGACAAGCCCAGGGTCCCTAGCCAAAAACATTCAGTACTTC
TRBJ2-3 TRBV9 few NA CASSAVGITDTQYF TGTGCCAGCAGCGCTGTCGGGATCACAGATACGCAGTATTTT
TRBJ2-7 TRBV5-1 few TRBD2 CASSLKRGADYEQYF TGCGCCAGCAGCTTAAAGCGGGGGGCGGACTACGAGCAGTACTTC
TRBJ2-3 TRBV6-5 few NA CASSDSNTQYF TGTGCCAGCAGTGACAGTAATACGCAGTATTTT
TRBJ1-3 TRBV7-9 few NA CASSSPGTGNTIYF TGTGCCAGCAGCTCCCCTGGGACTGGAAACACCATATATTTT
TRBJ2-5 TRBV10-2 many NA CASSVGGTQYF TGCGCCAGCAGTGTGGGGGGGACCCAGTACTTC
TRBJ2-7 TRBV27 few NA CASSGDAGTQSYEQYF TGTGCCAGCAGTGGGGATGCAGGTACACAATCTTACGAGCAGTACTTC
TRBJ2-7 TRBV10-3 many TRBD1 CAISPGQGNDEQYF TGTGCCATCAGTCCGGGACAGGGAAATGACGAGCAGTACTTC
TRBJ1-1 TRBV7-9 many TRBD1 CASRAGGTEAFF TGTGCCAGCAGGGCAGGGGGAACTGAAGCTTTCTTT
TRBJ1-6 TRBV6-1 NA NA CASSVGDSYNSPLHF TGTGCCAGCTCGGTCGGGGACTCCTATAATTCACCCCTCCACTTT
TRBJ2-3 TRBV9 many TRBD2 CASSVGTSGITDTQYF TGTGCCAGCAGCGTGGGGACTAGCGGGATAACAGATACGCAGTATTTT
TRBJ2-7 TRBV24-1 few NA CATSDLSSAGGSSYEQYF TGTGCCACCAGTGATTTAAGTTCCGCCGGGGGTTCCTCCTACGAGCAGTACTTC
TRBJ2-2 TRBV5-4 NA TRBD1 CSSSLGGPRGLINGELFF TGTTCCAGCAGCTTGGGAGGTCCCAGGGGGCTTATCAACGGGGAGCTGTTTTTT
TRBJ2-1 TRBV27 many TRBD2 CASSFGLAGQRNEQFF TGTGCCAGCAGTTTTGGGCTAGCGGGGCAGCGCAATGAGCAGTTCTTC
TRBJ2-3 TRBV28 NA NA CASTPHRTDTQYF TGTGCCAGCACCCCACACCGCACAGATACGCAGTATTTT
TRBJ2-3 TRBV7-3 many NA CASSSDSADTQYF TGTGCCAGCAGCTCTGACAGCGCAGATACGCAGTATTTT
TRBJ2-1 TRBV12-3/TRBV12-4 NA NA CAGSRSRGPYNEQFF TGTGCCGGCAGCCGTTCCCGAGGGCCTTACAATGAGCAGTTCTTC
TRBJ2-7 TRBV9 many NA CASSVGAPSYEQYF TGTGCCAGCAGCGTAGGGGCCCCCTCCTACGAGCAGTACTTC
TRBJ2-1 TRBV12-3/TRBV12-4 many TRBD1 CASSSTGTDYNEQFF TGTGCCAGCAGTTCGACAGGGACCGATTACAATGAGCAGTTCTTC
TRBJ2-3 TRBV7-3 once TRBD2 CASSPGPAGPTDTQYF TGTGCCAGCAGCCCGGGACCAGCGGGACCCACAGATACGCAGTATTTT
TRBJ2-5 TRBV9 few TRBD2 CASSPTWGGQETQYF TGTGCCAGCAGCCCTACATGGGGGGGGCAAGAGACCCAGTACTTC
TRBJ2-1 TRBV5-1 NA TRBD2 CASSSATSPGFDEQFF TGCGCCAGCAGCTCTGCGACTAGCCCCGGGTTTGATGAGCAGTTCTTC
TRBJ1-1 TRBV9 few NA CASSVVPGHTEAFF TGTGCCAGCAGCGTAGTCCCAGGGCACACTGAAGCTTTCTTT
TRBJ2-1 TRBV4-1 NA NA CAGSLVWALNNEQFF TGCGCCGGCAGCCTGGTTTGGGCCCTGAACAATGAGCAGTTCTTC